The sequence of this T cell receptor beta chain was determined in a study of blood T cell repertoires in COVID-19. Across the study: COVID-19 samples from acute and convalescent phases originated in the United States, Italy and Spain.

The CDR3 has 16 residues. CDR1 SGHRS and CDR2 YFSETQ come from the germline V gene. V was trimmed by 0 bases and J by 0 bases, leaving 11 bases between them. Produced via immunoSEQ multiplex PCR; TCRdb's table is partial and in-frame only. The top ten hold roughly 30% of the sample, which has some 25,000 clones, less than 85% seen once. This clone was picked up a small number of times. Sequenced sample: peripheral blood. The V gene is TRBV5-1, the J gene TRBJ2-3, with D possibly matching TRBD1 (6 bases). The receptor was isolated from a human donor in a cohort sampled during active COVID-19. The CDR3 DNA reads TGCGCCAGCAGCTTGGATGGGGGCGGTAGCACAGATACGCAGTATTTT. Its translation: CASSLDGGGSTDTQYF.